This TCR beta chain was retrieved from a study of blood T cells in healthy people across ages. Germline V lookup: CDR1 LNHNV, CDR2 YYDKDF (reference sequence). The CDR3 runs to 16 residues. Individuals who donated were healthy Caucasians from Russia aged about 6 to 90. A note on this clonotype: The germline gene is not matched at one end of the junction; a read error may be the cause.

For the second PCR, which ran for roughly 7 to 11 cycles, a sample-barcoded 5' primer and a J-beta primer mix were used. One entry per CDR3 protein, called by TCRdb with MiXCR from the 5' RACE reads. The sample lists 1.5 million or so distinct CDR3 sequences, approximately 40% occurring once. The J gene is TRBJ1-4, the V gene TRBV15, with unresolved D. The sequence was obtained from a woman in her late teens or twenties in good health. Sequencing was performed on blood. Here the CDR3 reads CATSREEGGSNDKLFF. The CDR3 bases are TGTGCCACCAGCAGAGAGGAGGGCGGGTCTAATGACAAACTGTTTTTT.